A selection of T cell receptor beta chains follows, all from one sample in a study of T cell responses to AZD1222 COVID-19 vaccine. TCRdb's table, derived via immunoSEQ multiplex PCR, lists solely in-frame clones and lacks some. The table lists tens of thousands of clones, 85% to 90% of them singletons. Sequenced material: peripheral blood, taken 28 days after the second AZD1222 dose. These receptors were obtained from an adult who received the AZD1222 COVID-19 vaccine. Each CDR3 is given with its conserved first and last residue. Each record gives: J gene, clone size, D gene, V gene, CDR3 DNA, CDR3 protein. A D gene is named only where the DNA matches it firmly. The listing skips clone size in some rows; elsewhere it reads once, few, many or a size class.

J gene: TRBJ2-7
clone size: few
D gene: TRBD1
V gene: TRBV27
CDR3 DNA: TGTGCCAGCAGCACCGGGACAGGGGGCTACGAGCAGTACTTC
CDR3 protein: CASSTGTGGYEQYF

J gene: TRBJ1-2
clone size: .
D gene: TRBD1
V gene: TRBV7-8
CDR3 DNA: TGTGCCAGCAGCTTAGTGGACAGGGTGCCCTATGGCTACACCTTC
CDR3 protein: CASSLVDRVPYGYTF

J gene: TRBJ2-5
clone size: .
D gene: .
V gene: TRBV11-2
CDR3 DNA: TGTGCCAGCAGCCCCACAGGGCTCGGGACCCAGTACTTC
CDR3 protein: CASSPTGLGTQYF

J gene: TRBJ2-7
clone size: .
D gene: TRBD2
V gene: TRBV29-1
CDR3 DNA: TGCAGCGTCCCCGGGGGGGGGAGCAGCCCCTACGAGCAGTACTTC
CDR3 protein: CSVPGGGSSPYEQYF

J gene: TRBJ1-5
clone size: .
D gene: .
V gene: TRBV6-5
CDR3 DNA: TGTGCCAGCAACCCTCGCCCGGTTCAGCCCCAGCATTTT
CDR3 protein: CASNPRPVQPQHF

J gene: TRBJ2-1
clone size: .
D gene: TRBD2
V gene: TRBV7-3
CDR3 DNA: TGTGCCAGCAGCTTGACCGGGGGGGCCCCCAATGAGCAGTTCTTC
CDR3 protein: CASSLTGGAPNEQFF

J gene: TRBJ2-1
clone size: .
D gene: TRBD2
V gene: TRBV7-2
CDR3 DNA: TGTGCCAGCGCAGCAGGGACTAGCGGAGGTGGGTACAATGAGCAGTTCTTC
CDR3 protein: CASAAGTSGGGYNEQFF

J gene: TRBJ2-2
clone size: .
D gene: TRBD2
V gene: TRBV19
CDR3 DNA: TGTGCCAGTAGTATTATTAGCGGGTCCGGGGAGCTGTTTTTT
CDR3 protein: CASSIISGSGELFF

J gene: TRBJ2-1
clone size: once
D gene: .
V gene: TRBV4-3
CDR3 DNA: TGCGCCAGCAGCCAAGACTCCCAGATATCCTACAATGAGCAGTTCTTC
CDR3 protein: CASSQDSQISYNEQFF

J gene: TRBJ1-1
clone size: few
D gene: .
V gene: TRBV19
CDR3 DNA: TGTGCCAGTAGTACATCCAGGAACAAAGTAAGTAAGCCTGAAGCTTTCTTT
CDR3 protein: CASSTSRNKVSKPEAFF

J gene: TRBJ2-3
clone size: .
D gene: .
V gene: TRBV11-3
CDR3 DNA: TGTGCCAGCAGCTTAGTCCCAGATACGCAGTATTTT
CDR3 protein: CASSLVPDTQYF

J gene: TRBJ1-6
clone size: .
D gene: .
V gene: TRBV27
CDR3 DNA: TGTGCCAGCAGTCCCGGGACCTATAATTCACCCCTCCACTTT
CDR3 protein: CASSPGTYNSPLHF

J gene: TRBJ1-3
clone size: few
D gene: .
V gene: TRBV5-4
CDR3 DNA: TGTGCCAGCAGCTTGGCCGGGGCCAACTCTGGAAACACCATATATTTT
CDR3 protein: CASSLAGANSGNTIYF

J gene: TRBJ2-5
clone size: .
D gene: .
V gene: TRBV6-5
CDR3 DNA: TGTGCCGCGAGCCCCCGGTTTGAGGAGACCCAGTACTTC
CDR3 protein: CAASPRFEETQYF

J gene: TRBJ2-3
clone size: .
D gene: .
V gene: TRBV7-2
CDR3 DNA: TGTGCCAGCAGCTTAAGGGTTGGAGGCACAGATACGCAGTATTTT
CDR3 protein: CASSLRVGGTDTQYF

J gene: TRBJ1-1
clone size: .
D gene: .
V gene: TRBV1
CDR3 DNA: TGCACCAGCAGCCAAGTGGGGGACGAGCTGAACACTGAAGCTTTCTTT
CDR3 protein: CTSSQVGDELNTEAFF

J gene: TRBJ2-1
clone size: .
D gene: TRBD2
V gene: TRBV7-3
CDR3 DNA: TGTGCCAGCAGCTTAACGCGGGAGATTAGGAATGAGCAGTTCTTC
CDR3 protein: CASSLTREIRNEQFF

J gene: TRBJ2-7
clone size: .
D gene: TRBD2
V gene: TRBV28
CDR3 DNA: TGTGCCAGCAGTTTCGGGGGGGACGAGCAGTACTTC
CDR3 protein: CASSFGGDEQYF

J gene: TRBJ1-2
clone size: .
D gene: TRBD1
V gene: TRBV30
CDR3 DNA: TGTGCGGTGGTGTTGGGACAGGGGGCCCGGGATGGCTACACCTTC
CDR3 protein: CAVVLGQGARDGYTF

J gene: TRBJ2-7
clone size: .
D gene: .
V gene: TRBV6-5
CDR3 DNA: TGTGCCAGCAGGATAGAATACGAGCAGTACTTC
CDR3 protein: CASRIEYEQYF

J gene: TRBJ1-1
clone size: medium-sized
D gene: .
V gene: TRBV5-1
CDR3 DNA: TGCGCCAGCAGTATTCTCTCGGGGGACACTGAAGCTTTCTTT
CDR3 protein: CASSILSGDTEAFF

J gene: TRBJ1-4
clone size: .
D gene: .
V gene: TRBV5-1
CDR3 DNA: TGCGCCAGCAGCTGGACGGCGGGTTATGAAAAACTGTTTTTT
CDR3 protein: CASSWTAGYEKLFF

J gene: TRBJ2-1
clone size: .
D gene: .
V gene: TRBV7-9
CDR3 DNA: TGTGCCAGCACAGCGACTTACAATGAGCAGTTCTTC
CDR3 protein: CASTATYNEQFF

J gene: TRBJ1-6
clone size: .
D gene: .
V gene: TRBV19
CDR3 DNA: TGTGCCAGTAGTATGAGTGGCGGCCGCTACTCCTATAATTCACCCCTCCACTTT
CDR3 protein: CASSMSGGRYSYNSPLHF

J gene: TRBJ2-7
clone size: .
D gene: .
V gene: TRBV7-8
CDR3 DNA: TGTGCCAGCAGCTTGCGATTTAGTGACTACGAGCAGTACTTC
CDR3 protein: CASSLRFSDYEQYF

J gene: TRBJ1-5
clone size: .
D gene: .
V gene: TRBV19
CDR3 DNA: TGTGCCAGTTCAGGGACCGGAACTAGCAATCAGCCCCAGCATTTT
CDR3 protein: CASSGTGTSNQPQHF

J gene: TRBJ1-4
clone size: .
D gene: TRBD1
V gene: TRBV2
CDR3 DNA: TGTGCCAGCAAGCAGGGGGCCAATGAAAAACTGTTTTTT
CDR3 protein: CASKQGANEKLFF

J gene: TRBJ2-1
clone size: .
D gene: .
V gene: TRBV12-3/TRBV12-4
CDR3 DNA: TGTGCCAGCAGTTTGGTACAGAACAATGAGCAGTTCTTC
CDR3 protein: CASSLVQNNEQFF

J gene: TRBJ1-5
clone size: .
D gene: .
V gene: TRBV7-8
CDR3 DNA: TGTGCCAGCAGCCCCGAATATCAGCCCCAGCATTTT
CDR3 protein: CASSPEYQPQHF

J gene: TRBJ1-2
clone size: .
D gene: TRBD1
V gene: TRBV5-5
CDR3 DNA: TGTGCCAGCAGCTTGGGCGGACAGGGGTATGGCTACACCTTC
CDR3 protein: CASSLGGQGYGYTF

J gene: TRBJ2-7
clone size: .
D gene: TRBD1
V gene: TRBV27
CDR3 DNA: TGTGCCAGCAGTTTCTACCGGGACAGGGGCAACGAGCAGTACTTC
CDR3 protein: CASSFYRDRGNEQYF

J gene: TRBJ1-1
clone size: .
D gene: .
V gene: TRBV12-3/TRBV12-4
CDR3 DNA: TGTGCCAGCAACCACGGTTTCACTGAAGCTTTCTTT
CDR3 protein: CASNHGFTEAFF

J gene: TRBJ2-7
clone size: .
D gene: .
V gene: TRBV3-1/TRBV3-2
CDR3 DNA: TGTGCCAGCAGCTACTCCTACGAGCAGTACTTC
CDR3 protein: CASSYSYEQYF

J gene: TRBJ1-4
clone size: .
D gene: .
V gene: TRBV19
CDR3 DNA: TGTGCCAGTAGTATAGATAACCCCCATTATGCAACTAATGAAAAACTGTTTTTT
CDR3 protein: CASSIDNPHYATNEKLFF

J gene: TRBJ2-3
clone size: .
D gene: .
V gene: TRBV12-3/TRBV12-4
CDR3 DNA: TGTGCCAGCAGTTTAGCGGACACAGATACGCAGTATTTT
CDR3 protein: CASSLADTDTQYF

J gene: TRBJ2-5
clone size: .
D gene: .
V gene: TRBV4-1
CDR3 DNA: TGCGCCAGCAGCCAGGGGAAAAGGTCGGAGACCCAGTACTTC
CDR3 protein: CASSQGKRSETQYF

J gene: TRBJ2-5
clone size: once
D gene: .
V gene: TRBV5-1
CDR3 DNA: TGCGCCAGCAGCTGGGTAGTTGGGGAGACCCAGTACTTC
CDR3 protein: CASSWVVGETQYF